The 25 T cell receptor beta chains given below trace back to one sample, sequenced in a study of blood T cell repertoires in COVID-19. TCRdb keeps only in-frame clones here, not all; method: immunoSEQ multiplex PCR. Here the sample spans almost 300,000 clones, roughly 86% being singletons. Sample: peripheral blood. The receptors stem from a man aged 65-85 years with acute or convalescent COVID-19.

The rearrangement joins TRBV6-5 to TRBJ1-3, with D possibly being TRBD1 (5 bases). The CDR3 runs to 15 residues. Trimming took 6 bases from V and 2 from J, leaving 14 bases between them. CDR1 is MNHEY and CDR2 is SVGAGI in the germline V gene. The chain's CDR3 is CASSLDGGTGNTIYF. The CDR3 DNA reads as TGTGCCAGCAGCCTCGACGGGGGAACTGGAAACACCATATATTTT.

The V gene is TRBV6-6, the J gene TRBJ2-3; TRBD2 agrees at 10 bases. Germline loops: CDR1 MNHNY, CDR2 SVGAGI (reference sequence). V was pared by 5 bases and J by 6 bases, with 2 bases of the junction left unmatched. The length of the CDR3 is 13 residues. The CDR3 reads CASSQGLADTQYF. Here the CDR3 DNA reads TGTGCCAGCAGTCAGGGACTAGCGGATACGCAGTATTTT.

The chain links TRBV6-5 to TRBJ1-1, with 8 positions matching TRBD1. The germline CDR1 and CDR2 sequences are MNHEY and SVGAGI. The trim removed 4 bases at V and 9 bases at J, leaving 10 bases unmatched. CDR3 length: 14 residues. CDR3 amino acids: CASSFLDRADKAFF. As DNA, the CDR3 is TGTGCCAGCAGTTTCCTGGACAGGGCAGATAAAGCTTTCTTT.

The chain carries TRBV4-2 and TRBJ2-2; 9 nucleotides match TRBD2. Germline CDR1 reads LGHNA; CDR2 reads YNFKEQ. With 3 bases clipped from V and 1 base from J, the junction kept 6 bases outside the gene matches. This CDR3 region has 17 residues. The CDR3 loop is CASSQFSGGLNTGELFF. In DNA, the CDR3 is TGTGCCAGCAGCCAGTTTAGCGGGGGCCTGAACACCGGGGAGCTGTTTTTT.

This chain joins TRBV24-1 and TRBJ2-3; 7 bases align to TRBD2. This CDR3 spans 14 amino acids. V shed 4 bases and J 7 bases; nucleotides not matched to a gene: 7. The germline V gene has CDR1 KGHDR and CDR2 SFDVKD. The CDR3 sequence is CATSEDGTTNTQYF. The CDR3 DNA follows: TGTGCCACCAGTGAGGATGGGACTACCAATACGCAGTATTTT.

The genes are TRBV27 and TRBJ2-1; D possibly corresponds to TRBD1 (5 bases). V shed 10 bases and J shed 9 bases, with 25 bases lying between them. Germline V gene lookup returns CDR1 MNHEY and CDR2 SMNVEV (reference sequence). CDR3 length equals 15 residues. This CDR3 reads CATAIRIRASGEQFF. In nucleotides, the CDR3 is TGTGCCACTGCTATTCGAATCAGGGCCTCGGGTGAGCAGTTCTTC.

The chain links TRBV6-1 to TRBJ2-3; 9 positions match TRBD2. Germline-derived CDR1 and CDR2 are MNHNS and SASEGT. The CDR3 spans 16 residues. V lost 3 bases and J lost 6; bases outside the gene matches: 10. The CDR3 loop reads CASSEGLAQTWDTQYF. CDR3 DNA sequence: TGTGCCAGCAGTGAGGGACTAGCCCAAACTTGGGATACGCAGTATTTT.

The chain has TRBV10-3 and TRBJ1-1; perhaps TRBD1 as D (6 bases). V lost 4 bases, J lost 1 base, and 16 bases lay in between. Germline CDR1 is ENHRY and CDR2 is SYGVKD. CDR3 length equals 16 residues. The CDR3: CAISGRGGGANTEAFF. The DNA of the CDR3 is TGTGCCATCAGTGGAAGAGGCGGGGGCGCGAACACTGAAGCTTTCTTT.

The V gene is TRBV28, the J gene TRBJ1-6; D gene uncertain. Germline CDR1 is MDHEN and CDR2 is SYDVKM. The CDR3 is made up of 15 amino acids. V was trimmed by 3 bases and J by 0 bases, leaving 6 bases between them. The CDR3 here is CASSLWSSYNSPLHF. In nucleotides, the CDR3 is TGTGCCAGCAGTTTGTGGAGCTCCTATAATTCACCCCTCCACTTT. The full variable domain, in which reference TRBV28 and TRBJ1-6 provide the parts outside the CDR3, is DVKVTQSSRYLVKRTGEKVFLECVQDMDHENMFWYRQDPGLGLRLIYFSYDVKMKEKGDIPEGYSVSREKKERFSLILESASTNQTSMYLCASSLWSSYNSPLHFGNGTRLTVT.

The chain joins TRBV30 to TRBJ2-1, with a possible D match to TRBD2 (7 bases). The CDR3 contains 14 residues. V shed 2 bases and J shed 1 base, with 9 bases lying between them. Germline V gives CDR1 GTSNPN, CDR2 SVGIG (reference sequence). CDR3 sequence (DNA): TGTGCCTGGAGTAAGGGGGGGTCCTACAATGAGCAGTTCTTC. Translated, it gives CAWSKGGSYNEQFF.

This chain joins TRBV28 and TRBJ1-2; D unclear. Germline V gene lookup returns CDR1 MDHEN and CDR2 SYDVKM. CDR3 length: 14 residues. Trimming removed 1 base from V and 4 bases from J, with 10 bases in between. The CDR3 sequence is CASSLSSRIYGYTF. CDR3 sequence (DNA): TGTGCCAGCAGTTTATCTTCCAGGATCTATGGCTACACCTTC.

This clone was seen only a few times. J is TRBJ2-7 and V is TRBV18; 9 positions agree with TRBD1. The CDR3 is 15 amino acids. Germline V lookup: CDR1 KGHSH, CDR2 LQKENI. Losses at the gene ends were 3 bases for V and 5 bases for J; bases not matched to a gene: 8. CDR3 coding DNA: TGTGCCAGCTCACCCGTACAGGGGGCTCTCAACGAGCAGTACTTC. It translates to CASSPVQGALNEQYF.

The chain employs TRBV3-1 (or the pseudogene TRBV3-2) and TRBJ1-1, with D perhaps matching TRBD1 (5 bases). CDR1 and CDR2 from the germline V gene are LGHDT and YNNKEL (reference sequence). This CDR3 has 14 amino acids. Trimming left V 4 bases short and J 5 bases short, with 14 bases between. CDR3 coding DNA: TGTGCCAGCAGCCCCCTCGGGGGGGAGACTGAAGCTTTCTTT. This encodes CASSPLGGETEAFF.

V gene TRBV5-6 combines with J gene TRBJ1-2, with D possibly being TRBD1 (5 bases). V was clipped by 0 bases and J by 3 bases, with 9 bases between them. The CDR3 extends over 14 amino acids. Germline CDR1 is SGHDT and CDR2 is YYEEEE. The CDR3 nucleotides read TGTGCCAGCAGCTTGGGGGGGACTCACTATGGCTACACCTTC. Its protein product is CASSLGGTHYGYTF.

The chain couples TRBV4-1 to TRBJ1-1, with 7 bases that match TRBD1. In germline, CDR1 is MGHRA, CDR2 YSYEKL. V was clipped by 3 bases and J by 0 bases; unmatched bases: 10. CDR3 length equals 17 residues. The CDR3 sequence: CASSQLGTVIMNTEAFF. The CDR3 region has the DNA TGCGCCAGCAGCCAGCTTGGGACAGTGATAATGAACACTGAAGCTTTCTTT.

The chain links TRBV12-3 or TRBV12-4 to TRBJ1-2; D remains unclear. This CDR3 has 13 amino acids. Trimming cost V 6 bases and J 1 base, with 9 bases left between them. CDR3: CASRKHLNYGYTF. CDR3 DNA sequence: TGTGCCAGCAGAAAACACCTTAACTATGGCTACACCTTC.

The rearrangement uses TRBV10-3 and TRBJ1-6, with D possibly being TRBD1 (5 bases). This CDR3 contains 16 residues. Germline V gene data show CDR1 as ENHRY and CDR2 as SYGVKD. V shed 6 bases and J shed 5 bases, with 17 bases lying between them. The CDR3 DNA reads as TGTGCCATCAGCACGGTCAGGGTGACCGATAATTCACCCCTCCACTTT. It encodes CAISTVRVTDNSPLHF.

The chain is built from TRBV28 and TRBJ1-4; no definite D call. Trimming removed 6 bases from V and 13 bases from J, with 12 bases in between. The CDR3 is 11 residues long. Germline CDR1 is MDHEN and CDR2 is SYDVKM. CDR3 sequence: CASRSQEGLFF. CDR3 sequence (DNA): TGTGCCAGCAGGTCTCAGGAGGGACTGTTTTTT.

V usage is TRBV28 and J usage is TRBJ2-7, with D possibly matching TRBD2 (5 bases). V was shortened by 6 bases and J by 3 bases, with 6 bases between the two germline ends. The germline CDR1 and CDR2 sequences are MDHEN and SYDVKM. This CDR3 has 11 residues. CDR3 DNA: TGTGCCAGCAGGGCGGGCTACGAGCAGTACTTC. Amino acid sequence: CASRAGYEQYF.

The chain recombines TRBV9 with TRBJ1-6; TRBD1 might be the D (6 bases). Trimming stripped 4 bases from V and 7 bases from J, with 12 bases between. This CDR3 has 14 residues. Germline V gene lookup returns CDR1 SGDLS and CDR2 YYNGEE. DNA for the CDR3: TGTGCCAGCAGCTTGACAGGAGTAAATTCACCCCTCCACTTT. This gives the protein CASSLTGVNSPLHF.

DNA for the CDR3: TGTGCCAGCAGCTTGCAGAGAGGCCATGGCTACACCTTC. As protein: CASSLQRGHGYTF. The rearrangement joins TRBV11-2 to TRBJ1-2; D remains unclear. The ends were cut back, 3 bases at V and 6 bases at J, with 11 bases in the middle. The CDR3 covers 13 residues. Germline V lookup: CDR1 SGHAT, CDR2 FQNNGV.

V usage is TRBV4-3 and J usage is TRBJ1-6; tentative D call: TRBD1 (5 bases). This CDR3 region has 16 residues. V was clipped by 3 bases and J by 7 bases, with 16 bases between them. CDR1 and CDR2 (germline): LGHNA, YSLEER. This CDR3 reads CASSHPGPGGNSPLHF. As DNA, the CDR3 is TGCGCCAGCAGCCATCCTGGACCCGGGGGGAATTCACCCCTCCACTTT.

A single count supports this clone. V usage is TRBV18 and J usage is TRBJ2-1; D may be TRBD2 (6 bases). Trimming cost V 4 bases and J 4 bases, with 11 bases left between them. The CDR3 length is 14 residues. The V gene's germline CDR1 is KGHSH and CDR2 LQKENI. CDR3 protein: CASSLAGLYNEQFF. As DNA, the CDR3 is TGTGCCAGCTCACTGGCGGGGCTTTACAATGAGCAGTTCTTC.

The chain uses TRBV9 and TRBJ2-7; possibly TRBD2 for D (5 bases). Germline V gene sequence: CDR1 SGDLS, CDR2 YYNGEE. CDR3 length equals 15 residues. The V gene lost 0 bases and the J gene lost 0 bases, with 10 bases spanning the gap. CDR3 nucleotides: TGTGCCAGCAGCGTAGGAGGGAGAAGCTCCTACGAGCAGTACTTC. This gives the protein CASSVGGRSSYEQYF. The variable domain in full, completed from reference TRBV9 and TRBJ2-7, reads DSGVTQTPKHLITATGQRVTLRCSPRSGDLSVYWYQQSLDQGLQFLIQYYNGEERAKGNILERFSAQQFPDLHSELNLSSLELGDSALYFCASSVGGRSSYEQYFGPGTRLTVT.

V and J are TRBV24-1 and TRBJ2-5; tentative D call: TRBD2 (5 bases). This CDR3 comprises 14 residues. CDR1 is KGHDR and CDR2 is SFDVKD in the germline V gene. V was cut by 5 bases and J by 0 bases, with 9 bases left in between. CDR3 bases: TGTGCCACCAGTGGAGGGCCCTACCAAGAGACCCAGTACTTC. Its protein is CATSGGPYQETQYF.